This TCR beta chain comes out of a study of T cell responses to AZD1222 COVID-19 vaccine. V was pared by 5 bases and J by 0 bases, with 25 bases between. Germline V lookup: CDR1 MNHNY, CDR2 SVGAGI (reference sequence). The CDR3 sequence is 20 residues long. Method: immunoSEQ multiplex PCR; TCRdb's copy keeps in-frame clones and lacks some. The sample holds 50,000 to 60,000 clones; roughly three quarters are singletons and the top ten take less than 5%. Study outcomes and limitations: Compared with day 0, the breadth and depth of the Spike-specific TCR repertoire rose significantly after two doses of AZD1222. In the spike-specific TCR repertoire, nearly half reportedly target unmutated variant regions. Clonal diversity was possibly underestimated, and white British individuals and females predominated among donors.

With regard to this clone: No antigen is known for it.

The TCR comes from an adult who received the AZD1222 COVID-19 vaccine. The specimen comprised peripheral blood, sampled 28 days after the second AZD1222 dose. The rearrangement joins TRBV6-6 to TRBJ1-4; unclear D gene. CDR3 loop: CASSQTDGRSALATNEKLFF. The CDR3 DNA follows: TGTGCCAGCAGTCAAACGGACGGGCGCTCAGCTCTAGCAACTAATGAAAAACTGTTTTTT.